This TCR beta chain was sequenced in a study of cytomegalovirus exposure and HLA in healthy donors. Whole-study findings and limits: The dataset shows that most TCR sequences were rare, while some public TCRs occurred in many donors. Later genetic work tied a missense DCLRE1C variant to beta-chain V and J trimming. Among immune exposure information, only CMV serostatus was available.

V was trimmed by 6 bases and J by 9 bases, leaving 15 bases between them. The CDR3 runs 13 residues. Per germline, CDR1 SNHLY and CDR2 FYNNEI. Concerning this clone: Its antigen is still unknown.

The PCR contained 60 Vbeta and 13 Jbeta primers. Repertoires were generated with immunoSEQ multiplex PCR, while TCRdb's copy carries only in-frame clones and drops some. The sample consists of about 160,000 clones, approximately 77% of them appearing once. This sequence joins TRBV2 and TRBJ1-5, with TRBD1 as a possible D gene (6 bases). Specimen: PBMCs. This clonotype was sampled from a man in his forties or fifties in good health and CMV-seropositive. CDR3 sequence reads: CASRGDTQRPQHF. The CDR3 DNA sequence: TGTGCCAGCAGAGGGGACACTCAGCGGCCCCAGCATTTT. The full variable domain, its missing parts supplied by reference TRBV2 and TRBJ1-5, is EPEVTQTPSHQVTQMGQEVILRCVPISNHLYFYWYRQILGQKVEFLVSFYNNEISEKSEIFDDQFSVERPDGSNFTLKIRSTKLEDSAMYFCASRGDTQRPQHFGDGTRLSIL.